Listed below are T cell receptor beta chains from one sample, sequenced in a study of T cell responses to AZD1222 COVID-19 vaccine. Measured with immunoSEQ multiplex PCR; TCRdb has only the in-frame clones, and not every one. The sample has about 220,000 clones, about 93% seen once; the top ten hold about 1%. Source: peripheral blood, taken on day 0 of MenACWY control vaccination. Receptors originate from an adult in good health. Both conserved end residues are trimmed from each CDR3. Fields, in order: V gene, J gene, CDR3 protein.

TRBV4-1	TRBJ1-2	ASSQDSRTGAGYT
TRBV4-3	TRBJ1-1	ASSQDFSRDTEAF
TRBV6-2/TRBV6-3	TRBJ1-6	ASSYEPEYSPLH
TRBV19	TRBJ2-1	ASRSALSYNEQF
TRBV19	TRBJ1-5	ASSFSGTRDNQPQH
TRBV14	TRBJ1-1	ASSPRPFTEAF
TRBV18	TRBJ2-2	ASSRRGANTGELF
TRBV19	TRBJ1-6	ASSIGTANSPLH
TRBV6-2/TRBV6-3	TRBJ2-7	ASSYVQGLEQY
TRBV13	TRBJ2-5	ASSLSGRGKQETQY
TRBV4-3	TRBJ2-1	ASSQGSSGYDEQF
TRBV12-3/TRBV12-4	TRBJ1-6	ASSLGHSPLH
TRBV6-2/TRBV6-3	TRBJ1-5	ASSYRQGGQPQH
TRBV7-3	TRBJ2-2	ASSRSVAGGELF
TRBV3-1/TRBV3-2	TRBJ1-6	ASSLTDTNSPLH
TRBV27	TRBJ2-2	ASRMIDSITGELF
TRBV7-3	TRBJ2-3	ASSLAGGSDTQY
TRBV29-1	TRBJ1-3	SVVQGGSTGNTIY
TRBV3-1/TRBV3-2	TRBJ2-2	ASSPRLATNTGELF
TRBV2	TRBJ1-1	ASSEVAGTFATEAF
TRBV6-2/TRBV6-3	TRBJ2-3	ASSSSTLAGGPDTQY
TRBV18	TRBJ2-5	ASSPRGVQETQY
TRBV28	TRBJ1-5	ASSVTGGSNQPQH
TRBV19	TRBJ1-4	ASRIRDNFEKLF
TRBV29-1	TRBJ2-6	SVEAGHRANVLT
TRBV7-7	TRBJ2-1	ASSLTGPASSYNEQF
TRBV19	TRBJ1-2	ASSIAHYGYT
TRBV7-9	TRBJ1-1	ASSLPSQGATEAF
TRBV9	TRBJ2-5	ASSPPSGGAWETQY
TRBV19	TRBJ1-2	ASSIERFGRNYGYT
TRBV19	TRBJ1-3	ASSIKNSRIGNTIY
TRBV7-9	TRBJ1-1	ASSLVTANTEAF
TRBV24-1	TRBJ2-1	ATSDPNYNEQF
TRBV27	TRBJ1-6	ASSLKPKERRSLH
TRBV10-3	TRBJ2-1	AISDNPSSYNEQF
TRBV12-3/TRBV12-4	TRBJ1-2	ASRIGPGYGYT
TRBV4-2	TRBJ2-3	ASSQGTSGGESDTQY
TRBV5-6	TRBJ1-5	ASSVQGAYSNQPQH
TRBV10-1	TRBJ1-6	ASSRTGDGNSPLH
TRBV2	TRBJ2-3	ASSRDRGTDTQY
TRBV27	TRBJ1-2	ASSRSGGTSGGYT